The present T cell receptor (beta chain) was sequenced within a study of neoadjuvant anti-PD-1 for oral cavity cancer. Whole-study context: Non-progressing patients received a fourth nivolumab dose near day 43, then surgery on days 50-56.

The assay was immunoSEQ multiplex PCR, and TCRdb's table has in-frame clones only and misses some. The table has over 65,000 clones, about 90% seen once. The time point was: after neoadjuvant nivolumab, at surgical resection. Cohort: HPV-negative, locally advanced oral cavity squamous cell carcinoma patients. PBMCs were not maintained or expanded in culture before analysis. Trimming cost V 0 bases and J 3 bases, with 12 bases left between them. The length of the CDR3 is 15 residues. Germline assignment: CDR1 SGHDT and CDR2 YYEEEE. Sequences were derived from PBMCs, sampled after nivolumab (anti-PD-1) treatment. V usage is TRBV5-6 and J usage is TRBJ1-2, with D perhaps matching TRBD1 (5 bases). The receptor comes from a person between 35 and 79 years old with oral cavity squamous cell carcinoma. This CDR3 reads CASSLDLTGDYGYTF. CDR3 coding DNA: TGTGCCAGCAGCTTGGACCTAACAGGAGACTATGGCTACACCTTC.